Sequencing of this T cell receptor beta chain was carried out in a study of shared clonotypes between healthy human individuals. Only CD45RO-negative cells positively selected for CCR7 counted as naive CD8 cells, so terminally differentiated effector memory CD45RA+ cells were excluded. The length of the CDR3 is 17 residues. Trimming shortened V by 3 bases and J by 2 bases, and 20 bases separated the two germline ends. In germline, CDR1 is SEHNR, CDR2 FQNEAQ (reference sequence). Libraries were prepared by immunoSEQ multiplex PCR; TCRdb keeps only in-frame clonotypes and omits some of them. The sample lists about 550,000 clones; just under 97% were seen once. Worth noting for this clone: The antigen is undetermined.

Study results and caveats: Expectations were that clonotype sharing among donors would be affected by sequencing depth. The small donor group covered limited genetic and exposure diversity. Sharing across a few donors was seen in about 5% of naive CD4 clonotypes.

The TCR comes from a woman aged 25 to 39 in good health. Sequencing input: naive CD8+ T cells sorted from blood. V and J are TRBV7-9 and TRBJ2-7; perhaps D is TRBD1 or TRBD2 (5 bases each). The DNA for the CDR3 is TGTGCCAGCAGCTTGGGGGAGTGGGAAGGAGTCCCCTACGAGCAGTACTTC. It yields the protein CASSLGEWEGVPYEQYF.